Below, 2 T cell receptor beta chains from the same sample are listed, as sequenced in a study of metastatic and nonmetastatic thyroid tumors. None of the patients had undergone any treatment ahead of thyroid surgery. TCRdb re-called clones via MiXCR from the PCR reads. Of fewer than 12,000 clones in the sample, 12% were seen once. Sequencing was performed on blood. These receptors all stem from a female donor with papillary thyroid cancer or a benign thyroid nodule (not recorded which). Some clones in this sample may be carry-over from other donors' samples.

By proportion, this clone is medium-sized. The chain is built from TRBV6-1 and TRBJ2-7, with 8 bases aligning to TRBD1. The germline gives CDR1 MNHNS, CDR2 SASEGT. The V and J ends lost 5 bases and 5 bases, in that order; junction bases with no gene match: 5. This CDR3 region has 13 residues. The CDR3, as DNA: TGTGCCAGCAGTCTGACAGGGGCAAACGAGCAGTACTTC. Encoded protein: CASSLTGANEQYF.

Ten or more counts support this clone. The chain employs TRBV24-1 and TRBJ2-3; 14 positions agree with TRBD2. The V segment lost 4 bases and the J segment 3 bases; nucleotides outside the gene matches: 2. Germline CDR1 is KGHDR and CDR2 is SFDVKD. The CDR3 runs 16 residues. The CDR3 spells CATSDRLAGGTDTQYF. The CDR3 nucleotides are TGTGCCACCAGTGACCGACTAGCGGGGGGGACAGATACGCAGTATTTT.